What follows is one TCR beta chain and its context. Its antigen is unidentified. The entry originates in a study of graft-versus-host responses after intestinal transplantation. Study-level information: Transplant types were multivisceral, liver-intestinal, or isolated intestinal. Anti-thymocyte globulin induction was given to all recipients, followed by tacrolimus and steroids for around three years.

Study results and caveats: Within the allografts of patients who had graft-donor T cell macrochimerism, graft-versus-host to host-versus-graft clonal ratios were high.

The junction had 9 bases not matched to a gene; V was cut back by 2 bases and J by 8 bases. Per germline, CDR1 GTSNPN and CDR2 SVGIG (reference sequence). The CDR3 consists of 15 residues. The repertoire was sequenced with immunoSEQ multiplex PCR; TCRdb's copy has only in-frame clones and lacks some. The sample comprises tens of thousands of clones, over 85% of which are singletons, and roughly 0.8% rests with the top ten. This chain links TRBV30 with TRBJ1-4; 9 nucleotides agree with TRBD1. The material was PBMCs, obtained 16 days after intestinal transplant. This TCR was recovered from a human patient who received an intestinal transplant, so some T cells may come from the graft donor. CDR3 sequence (DNA): TGTGCCTGGAGTCCTACAGGGGGCGCCTGGGAAAAACTGTTTTTT. Amino acids: CAWSPTGGAWEKLFF.